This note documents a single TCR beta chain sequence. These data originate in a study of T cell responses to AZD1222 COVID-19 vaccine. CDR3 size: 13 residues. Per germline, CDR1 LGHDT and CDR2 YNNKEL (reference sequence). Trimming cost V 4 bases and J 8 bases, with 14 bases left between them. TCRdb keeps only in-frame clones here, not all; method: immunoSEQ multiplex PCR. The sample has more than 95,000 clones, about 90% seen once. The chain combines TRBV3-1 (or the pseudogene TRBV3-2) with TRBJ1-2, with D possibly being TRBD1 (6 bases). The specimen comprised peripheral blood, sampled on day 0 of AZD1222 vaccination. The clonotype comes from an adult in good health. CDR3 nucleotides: TGTGCCAGCAGCCGCGGGAAGGGGGGCGGCTACACCTTC. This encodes CASSRGKGGGYTF.